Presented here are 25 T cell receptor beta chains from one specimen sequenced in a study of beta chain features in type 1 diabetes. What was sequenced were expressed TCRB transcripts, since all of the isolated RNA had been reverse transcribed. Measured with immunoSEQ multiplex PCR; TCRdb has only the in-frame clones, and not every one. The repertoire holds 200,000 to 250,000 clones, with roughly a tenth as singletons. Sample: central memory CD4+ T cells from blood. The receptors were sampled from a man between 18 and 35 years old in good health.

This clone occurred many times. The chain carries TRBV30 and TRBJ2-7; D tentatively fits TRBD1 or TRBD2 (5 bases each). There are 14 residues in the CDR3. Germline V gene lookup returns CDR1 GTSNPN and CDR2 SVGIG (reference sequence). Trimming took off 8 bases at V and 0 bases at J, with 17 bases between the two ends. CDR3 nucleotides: TGTGCCGGGCGAGGGGCGGTAAGCTCCTACGAGCAGTACTTC. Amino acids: CAGRGAVSSYEQYF.

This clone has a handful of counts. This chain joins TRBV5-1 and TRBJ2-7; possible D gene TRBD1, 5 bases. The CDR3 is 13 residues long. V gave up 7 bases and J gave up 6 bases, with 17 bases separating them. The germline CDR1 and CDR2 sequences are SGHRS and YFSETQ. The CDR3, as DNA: TGCGCCAGCGCCGTTCTCAGGGTGGGCGAGCAGTACTTC. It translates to CASAVLRVGEQYF. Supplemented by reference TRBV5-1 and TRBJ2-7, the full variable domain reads KAGVTQTPRYLIKTRGQQVTLSCSPISGHRSVSWYQQTPGQGLQFLFEYFSETQRNKGNFPGRFSGRQFSNSRSEMNVSTLELGDSALYLCASAVLRVGEQYFGPGTRLTVT.

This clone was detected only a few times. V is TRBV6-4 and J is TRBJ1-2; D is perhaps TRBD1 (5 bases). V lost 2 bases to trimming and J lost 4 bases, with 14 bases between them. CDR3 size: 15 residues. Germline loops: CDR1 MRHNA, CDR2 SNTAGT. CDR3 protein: CASSDGPGSSYGYTF. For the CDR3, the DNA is TGTGCCAGCAGTGACGGGCCAGGGAGCAGCTATGGCTACACCTTC.

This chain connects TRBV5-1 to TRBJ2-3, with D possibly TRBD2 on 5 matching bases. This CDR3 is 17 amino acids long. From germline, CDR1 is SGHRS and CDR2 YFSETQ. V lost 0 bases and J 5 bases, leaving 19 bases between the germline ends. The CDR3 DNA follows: TGCGCCAGCAGCTTGGAACTAGGTCCGGGTAAGGGAGATACGCAGTATTTT. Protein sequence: CASSLELGPGKGDTQYF.

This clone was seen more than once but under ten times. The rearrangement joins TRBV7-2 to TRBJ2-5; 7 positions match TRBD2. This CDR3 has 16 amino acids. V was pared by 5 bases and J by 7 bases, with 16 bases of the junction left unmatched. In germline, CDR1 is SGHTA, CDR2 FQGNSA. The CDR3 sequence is CASSPGLETRLGTQYF. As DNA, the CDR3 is TGTGCCAGCAGCCCCGGACTAGAGACGCGATTGGGGACCCAGTACTTC.

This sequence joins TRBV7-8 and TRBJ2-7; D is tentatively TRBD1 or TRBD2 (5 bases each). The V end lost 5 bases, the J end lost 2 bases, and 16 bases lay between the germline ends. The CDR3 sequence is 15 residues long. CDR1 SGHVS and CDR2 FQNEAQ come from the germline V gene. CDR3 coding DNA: TGTGCCAGCAGCCCCTGGGACGGAGCAACCTACGAGCAGTACTTC. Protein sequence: CASSPWDGATYEQYF.

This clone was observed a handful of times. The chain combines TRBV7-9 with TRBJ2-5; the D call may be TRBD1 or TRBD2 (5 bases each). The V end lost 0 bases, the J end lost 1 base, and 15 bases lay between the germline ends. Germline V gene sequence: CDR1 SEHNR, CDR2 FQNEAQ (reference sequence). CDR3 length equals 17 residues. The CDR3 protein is CASSLAPKQDFQETQYF. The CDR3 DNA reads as TGTGCCAGCAGCTTAGCGCCTAAACAGGACTTCCAAGAGACCCAGTACTTC.

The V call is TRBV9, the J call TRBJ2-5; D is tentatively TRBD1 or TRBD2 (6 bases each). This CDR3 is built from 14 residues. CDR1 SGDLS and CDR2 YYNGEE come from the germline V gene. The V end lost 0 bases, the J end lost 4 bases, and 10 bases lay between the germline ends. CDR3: CASSVGWGAETQYF. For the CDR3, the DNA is TGTGCCAGCAGCGTAGGATGGGGGGCAGAGACCCAGTACTTC.

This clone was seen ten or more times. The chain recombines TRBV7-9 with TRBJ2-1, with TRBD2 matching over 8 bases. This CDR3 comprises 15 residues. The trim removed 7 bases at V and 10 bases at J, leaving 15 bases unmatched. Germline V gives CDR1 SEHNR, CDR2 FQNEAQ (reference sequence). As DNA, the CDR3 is TGTGCCAGCACCTCGACTAGCGTGCACCCCAAGGAGCAGTTCTTC. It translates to CASTSTSVHPKEQFF.

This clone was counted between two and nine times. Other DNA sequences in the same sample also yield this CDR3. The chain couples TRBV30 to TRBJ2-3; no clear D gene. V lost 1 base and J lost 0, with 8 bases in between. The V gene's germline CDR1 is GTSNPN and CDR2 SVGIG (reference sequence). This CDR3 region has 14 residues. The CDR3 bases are TGTGCCTGGAGTGAGGGTGGTAGCACAGATACGCAGTATTTT. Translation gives CAWSEGGSTDTQYF.

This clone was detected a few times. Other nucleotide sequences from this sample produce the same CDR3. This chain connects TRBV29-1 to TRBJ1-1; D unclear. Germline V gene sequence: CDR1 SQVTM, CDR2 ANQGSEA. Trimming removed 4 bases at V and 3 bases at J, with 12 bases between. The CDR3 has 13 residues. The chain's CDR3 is CSVALARDTEAFF. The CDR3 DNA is TGCAGCGTTGCCCTCGCTAGGGACACTGAAGCTTTCTTT.

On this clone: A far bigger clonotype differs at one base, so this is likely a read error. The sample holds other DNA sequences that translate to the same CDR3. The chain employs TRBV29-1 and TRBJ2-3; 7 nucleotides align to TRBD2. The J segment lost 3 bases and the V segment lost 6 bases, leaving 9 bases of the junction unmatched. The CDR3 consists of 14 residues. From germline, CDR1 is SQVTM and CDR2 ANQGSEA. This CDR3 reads CSVVGRGETDTQYF. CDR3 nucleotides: TGCAGCGTGGTCGGACGGGGGGAAACAGATACGCAGTATTTT.

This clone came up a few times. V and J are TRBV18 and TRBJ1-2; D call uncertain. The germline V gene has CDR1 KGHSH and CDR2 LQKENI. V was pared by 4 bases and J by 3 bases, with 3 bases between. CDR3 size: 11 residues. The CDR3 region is CASSLDYGYTF. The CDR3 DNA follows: TGTGCCAGCTCACTGGACTATGGCTACACCTTC.

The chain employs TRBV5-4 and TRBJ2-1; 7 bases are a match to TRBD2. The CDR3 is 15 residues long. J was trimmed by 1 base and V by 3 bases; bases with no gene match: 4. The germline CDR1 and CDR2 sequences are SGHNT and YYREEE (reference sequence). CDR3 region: CASSSKAGSYNEQFF. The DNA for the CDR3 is TGTGCCAGCAGCTCTAAAGCGGGGTCCTACAATGAGCAGTTCTTC.

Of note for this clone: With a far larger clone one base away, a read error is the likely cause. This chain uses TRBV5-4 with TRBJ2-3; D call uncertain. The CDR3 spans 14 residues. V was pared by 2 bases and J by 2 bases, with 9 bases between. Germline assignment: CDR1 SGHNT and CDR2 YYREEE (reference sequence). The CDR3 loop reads CASSLSRNTDTQYF. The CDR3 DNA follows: TGTGCCAGCAGCTTAAGCAGGAACACAGATACGCAGTATTTT.

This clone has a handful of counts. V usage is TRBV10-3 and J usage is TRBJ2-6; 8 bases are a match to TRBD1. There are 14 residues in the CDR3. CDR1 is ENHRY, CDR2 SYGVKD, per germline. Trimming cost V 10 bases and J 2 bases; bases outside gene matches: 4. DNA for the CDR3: TGTGCCAGGTCGACAGGGGCTGGGGCCAACGTCCTGACTTTC. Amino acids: CARSTGAGANVLTF.

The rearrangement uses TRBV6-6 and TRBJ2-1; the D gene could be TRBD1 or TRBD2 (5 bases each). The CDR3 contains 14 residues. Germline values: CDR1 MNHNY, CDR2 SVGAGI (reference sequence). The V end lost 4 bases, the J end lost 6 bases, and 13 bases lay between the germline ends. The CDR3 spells CASSSAGTTNEQFF. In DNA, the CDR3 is TGTGCCAGCAGTTCCGCTGGGACGACCAATGAGCAGTTCTTC.

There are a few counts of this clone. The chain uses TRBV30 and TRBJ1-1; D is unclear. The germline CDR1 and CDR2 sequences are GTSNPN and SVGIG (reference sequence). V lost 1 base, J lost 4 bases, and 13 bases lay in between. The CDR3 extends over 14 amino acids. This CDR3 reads CAWSAFTAGTEAFF. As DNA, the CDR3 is TGTGCCTGGAGTGCGTTCACGGCGGGCACTGAAGCTTTCTTT.

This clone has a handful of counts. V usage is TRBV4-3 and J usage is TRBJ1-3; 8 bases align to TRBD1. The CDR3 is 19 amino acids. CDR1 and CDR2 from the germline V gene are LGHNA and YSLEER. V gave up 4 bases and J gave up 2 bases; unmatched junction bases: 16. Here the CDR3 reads CASSLGQGRGHIAGNTIYF. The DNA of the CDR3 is TGCGCCAGCAGCCTCGGACAGGGCAGAGGGCATATTGCTGGAAACACCATATATTTT.

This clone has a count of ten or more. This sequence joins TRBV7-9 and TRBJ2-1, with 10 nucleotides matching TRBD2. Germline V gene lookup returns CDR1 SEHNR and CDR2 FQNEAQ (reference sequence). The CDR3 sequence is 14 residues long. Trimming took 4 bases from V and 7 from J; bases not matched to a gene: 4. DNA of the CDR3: TGTGCCAGCAGCTCCACGACTAGCGGGAATGAGCAGTTCTTC. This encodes CASSSTTSGNEQFF.

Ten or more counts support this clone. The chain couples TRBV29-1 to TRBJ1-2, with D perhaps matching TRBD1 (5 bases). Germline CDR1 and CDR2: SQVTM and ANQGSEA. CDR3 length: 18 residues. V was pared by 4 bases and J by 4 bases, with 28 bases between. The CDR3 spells CSVASSKDTGGGFYGYTF. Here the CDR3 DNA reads TGCAGCGTTGCCTCGAGTAAGGACACGGGAGGAGGGTTCTATGGCTACACCTTC.

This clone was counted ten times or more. The chain's CDR3 is CSVHSDRSHNEQFF. The CDR3 DNA is TGCAGCGTTCACTCTGACAGGTCCCACAATGAGCAGTTCTTC. The chain links TRBV29-1 to TRBJ2-1; possible D gene TRBD1, 6 bases. This CDR3 has 14 residues. V lost 5 bases, J lost 5 bases, and 16 bases lay in between. Germline CDR1 is SQVTM and CDR2 is ANQGSEA.

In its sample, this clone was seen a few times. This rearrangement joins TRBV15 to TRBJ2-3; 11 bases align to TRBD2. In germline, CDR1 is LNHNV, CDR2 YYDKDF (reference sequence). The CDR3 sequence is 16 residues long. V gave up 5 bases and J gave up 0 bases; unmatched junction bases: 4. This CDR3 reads CATSSRTSGSTDTQYF. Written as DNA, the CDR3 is TGTGCCACCAGCTCTCGGACTAGCGGGAGCACAGATACGCAGTATTTT.

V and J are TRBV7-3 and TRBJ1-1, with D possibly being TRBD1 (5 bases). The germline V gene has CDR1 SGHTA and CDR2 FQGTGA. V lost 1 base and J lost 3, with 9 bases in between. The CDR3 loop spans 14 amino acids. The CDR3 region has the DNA TGTGCCAGCAGCTTAATGGGCAGGGACACTGAAGCTTTCTTT. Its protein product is CASSLMGRDTEAFF.

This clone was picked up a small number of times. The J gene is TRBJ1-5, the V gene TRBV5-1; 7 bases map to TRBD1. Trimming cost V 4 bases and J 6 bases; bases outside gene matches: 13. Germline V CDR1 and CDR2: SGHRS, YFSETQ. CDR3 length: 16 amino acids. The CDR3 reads CASSPDGQAGGQPQHF. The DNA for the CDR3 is TGCGCCAGCAGCCCCGACGGACAGGCGGGGGGTCAGCCCCAGCATTTT.